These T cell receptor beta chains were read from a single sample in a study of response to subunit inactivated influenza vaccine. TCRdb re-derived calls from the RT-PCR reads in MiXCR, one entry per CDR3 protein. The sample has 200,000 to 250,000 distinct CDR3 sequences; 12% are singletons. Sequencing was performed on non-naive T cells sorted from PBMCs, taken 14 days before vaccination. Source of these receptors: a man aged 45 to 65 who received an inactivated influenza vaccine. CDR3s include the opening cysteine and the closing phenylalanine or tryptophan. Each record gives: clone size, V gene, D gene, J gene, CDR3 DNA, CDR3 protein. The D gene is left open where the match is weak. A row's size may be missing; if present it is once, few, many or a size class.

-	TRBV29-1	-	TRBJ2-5	TGCAGCGTTGAAGTATCCAGACAAGAGACCCAGTACTTC	CSVEVSRQETQYF
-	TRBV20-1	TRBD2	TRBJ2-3	TGCAGTGCTAGAGTCCCCACGAGCGGGGGGGAAGCCACAGATACGCAGTATTTT	CSARVPTSGGEATDTQYF
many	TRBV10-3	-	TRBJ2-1	TGTGCCATCAGTGCAGGGAGTAATCGGGGCAATGAGCAGTTCTTC	CAISAGSNRGNEQFF
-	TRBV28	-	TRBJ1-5	TGTGCCAGCTATCAGTCTAACACGTATCAGCCCCAGCATTTT	CASYQSNTYQPQHF
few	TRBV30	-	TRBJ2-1	TGTGCCTGGAGTAGAGAGACGGAGCAGTTCTTC	CAWSRETEQFF
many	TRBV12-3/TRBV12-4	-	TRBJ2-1	TGTGCCAGCGGACTGTACAATGAGCAGTTCTTC	CASGLYNEQFF
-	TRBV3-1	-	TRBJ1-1	TGTGCCAGCAGCGGCCTTTGGGGAGACACTGAAGCTTTCTTT	CASSGLWGDTEAFF
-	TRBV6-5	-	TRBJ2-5	TGTGCCAGCAGTTACACGGGTCGGGAAGAGACCCAGTACTTC	CASSYTGREETQYF
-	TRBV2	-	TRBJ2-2	TGTGCCAGCAACGGACAGCACACCGGGGAGCTGTTTTTT	CASNGQHTGELFF
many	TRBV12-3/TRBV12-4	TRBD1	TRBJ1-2	TGTGCCAGCAGTTTGGGGACAGGGGGCTTTGGCTACACCTTC	CASSLGTGGFGYTF
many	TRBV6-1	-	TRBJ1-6	TGTGCCAGCCGGGATGTTAGAAATTCACCCCTCCACTTT	CASRDVRNSPLHF
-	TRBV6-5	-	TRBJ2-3	TGTGCCAGCAGAAACCGTGCGGATACGCAGTATTTT	CASRNRADTQYF
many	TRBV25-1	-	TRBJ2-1	TGTGCCAGCAGTCAACTCTACAATGAGCAGTTCTTC	CASSQLYNEQFF
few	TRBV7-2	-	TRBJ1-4	TGTGCCAGCAGCTTAGTGGGAAGGCGCGAAAAACTGTTTTTT	CASSLVGRREKLFF
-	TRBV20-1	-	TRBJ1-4	TGCAGTGCTAGGGCGGGGAATAATGAAAAACTGTTTTTT	CSARAGNNEKLFF
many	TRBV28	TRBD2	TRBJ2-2	TGTGCCAGCAGTTTATCGGGGGGGAACACCGGGGAGCTGTTTTTT	CASSLSGGNTGELFF
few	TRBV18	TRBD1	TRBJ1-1	TGTGCCAGCTCACCGGGACAGGTAGAGAACACTGAAGCTTTCTTT	CASSPGQVENTEAFF
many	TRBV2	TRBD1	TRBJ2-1	TGTGCCAGCAGTGGAGATGACAGGGTGCCGTTCTTC	CASSGDDRVPFF
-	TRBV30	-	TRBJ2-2	TGTGCCTGGAGTATTGGGAATACGGCCGGGGAGCTGTTTTTT	CAWSIGNTAGELFF
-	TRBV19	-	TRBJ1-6	TGTGCCAGTATGCCGGGAGGAGGGTCCTATAATTCACCCCTCCACTTT	CASMPGGGSYNSPLHF
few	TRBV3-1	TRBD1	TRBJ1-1	TGTGCCAGCAGCCTCACAGGGGGGGGGACTGAAGCTTTCTTT	CASSLTGGGTEAFF
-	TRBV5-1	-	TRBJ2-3	TGCGCCAGCAGCATAACTGGGTACACAGATACGCAGTATTTT	CASSITGYTDTQYF
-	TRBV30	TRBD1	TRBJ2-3	TGTGCCTGGAGACAGGGGGTGATCACAGATACGCAGTATTTT	CAWRQGVITDTQYF
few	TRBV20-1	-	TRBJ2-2	TGCAGTGCTAGAGATCGCAGGAACACCGGGGAGCTGTTTTTT	CSARDRRNTGELFF
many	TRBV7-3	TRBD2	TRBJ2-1	TGTGCCAGCAGCCTAGGGGCGGGAGGAGGGCTGAATGAGCAGTTCTTC	CASSLGAGGGLNEQFF
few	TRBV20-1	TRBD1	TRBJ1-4	TGCAGTGCTGGAAGACAGGGGTCGGTCACTAATGAAAAACTGTTTTTT	CSAGRQGSVTNEKLFF
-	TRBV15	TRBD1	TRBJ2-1	TGTGCCACCAGCAGAGAGTCGGGAACAGGGGTGTGGGATGAGCAGTTCTTC	CATSRESGTGVWDEQFF
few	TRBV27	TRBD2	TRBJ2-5	TGTGCCAGCAGTTCACGGACTAGCGGGAGGGAGACCCAGTACTTC	CASSSRTSGRETQYF
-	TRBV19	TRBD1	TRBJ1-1	TGTGCCAGTAGTATCTTCCCCGTCGACAGGGGTACTGAAGCTTTCTTT	CASSIFPVDRGTEAFF
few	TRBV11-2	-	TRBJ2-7	TGTGCCAGCAGCTTAGTTGTTAGGGGCGAGCAGTACTTC	CASSLVVRGEQYF
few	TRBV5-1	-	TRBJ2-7	TGCGCCAGCAGCTTGGCCACGGGGGGCCTCGGCTACGAGCAGTACTTC	CASSLATGGLGYEQYF
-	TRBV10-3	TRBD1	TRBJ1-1	TGTGCCATCAGTGAGCCACGACAGGGTGGGAACACTGAAGCTTTCTTT	CAISEPRQGGNTEAFF
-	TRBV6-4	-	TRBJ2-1	TGTGCCAGCAGTCAAGAGGGGGGGGCAGGCAATGAGCAGTTCTTC	CASSQEGGAGNEQFF
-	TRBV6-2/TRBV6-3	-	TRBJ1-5	TGTGCCAGCAGTTGGCATTTCGGCAATCAGCCCCAGCATTTT	CASSWHFGNQPQHF
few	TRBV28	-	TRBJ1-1	TGTGCCAGCAGTCCCGACCCAGGTATGAACACTGAAGCTTTCTTT	CASSPDPGMNTEAFF
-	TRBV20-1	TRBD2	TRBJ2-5	TGCAGTGCCGAAGGCTTAGCGGGAGGAGAGACCCAGTACTTC	CSAEGLAGGETQYF
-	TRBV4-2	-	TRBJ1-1	TGTGCCAGCAGCCCGCGGACGGGGGATTTTTCGACTTTCTTT	CASSPRTGDFSTFF
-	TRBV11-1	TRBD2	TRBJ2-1	TGTGCCAGCAGCTTTTTAGGTCGTTTCCGGGGGGGTACCTACAATGAGCAGTTCTTC	CASSFLGRFRGGTYNEQFF
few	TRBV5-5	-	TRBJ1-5	TGTGCCAGCAGCTTGGCCAATTCCGATCAGCCCCAGCATTTT	CASSLANSDQPQHF
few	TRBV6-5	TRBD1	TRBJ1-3	TGTGCCAGCAGTTACGGGACAGGGAGCTCTGGAAACACCATATATTTT	CASSYGTGSSGNTIYF
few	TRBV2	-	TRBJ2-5	TGTGCCAGCAGTGAATCCGCCGCGGTGGGGACCCAGTACTTC	CASSESAAVGTQYF
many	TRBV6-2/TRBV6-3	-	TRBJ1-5	TGTGCCAGCAGCCGGGACCGGGACTATCAGCCCCAGCATTTT	CASSRDRDYQPQHF
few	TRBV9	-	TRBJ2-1	TGTGCCAGCAGCGGCCGGAACAGGGAGTACAATGAGCAGTTCTTC	CASSGRNREYNEQFF
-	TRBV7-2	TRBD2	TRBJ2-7	TGTGCCAGCAGCCCGCAGGGCGGGAGGGGCTACGAGCAGTACTTC	CASSPQGGRGYEQYF
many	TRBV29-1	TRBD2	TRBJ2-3	TGCAGCGTTGAAGGGACTAGCGGGGATACGCAGTATTTT	CSVEGTSGDTQYF
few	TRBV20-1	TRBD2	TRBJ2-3	TGCAGTGCTTGGGGACTAGCGGGAGTGACAGATACGCAGTATTTT	CSAWGLAGVTDTQYF
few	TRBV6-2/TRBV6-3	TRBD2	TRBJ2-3	TGTGCCAGCAGTACCCCGGGGGGGAATACGCAGTATTTT	CASSTPGGNTQYF
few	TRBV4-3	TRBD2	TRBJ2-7	TGCGCCAGCAGCCAAGATGTGTCGGCGGGGGGCTACGAGCAGTACTTC	CASSQDVSAGGYEQYF
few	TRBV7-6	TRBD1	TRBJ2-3	TGTGCCAGCAGCCCCTACAGGGGGGTAGATACGCAGTATTTT	CASSPYRGVDTQYF
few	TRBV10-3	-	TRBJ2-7	TGTGCCATCAGTGAGTCAGGGGTAGCGGGACAGCGCGAGCAGTACTTC	CAISESGVAGQREQYF
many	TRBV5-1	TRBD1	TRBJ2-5	TGCGCCAGCAGCCCCGGGACAGGGGGAGAGACCCAGTACTTC	CASSPGTGGETQYF
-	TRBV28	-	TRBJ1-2	TGTGCCAGCAGTTTCCGGGACGTCTATGGCTACACCTTC	CASSFRDVYGYTF
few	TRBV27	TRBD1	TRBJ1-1	TGTGCCAGCAGTTCTGGCGGGACAGGGTTAAACATGAACACTGAAGCTTTCTTT	CASSSGGTGLNMNTEAFF
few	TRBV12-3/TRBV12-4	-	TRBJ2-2	TGTGCCAGCAGCGACAGAAACACCGGGGAGCTGTTTTTT	CASSDRNTGELFF
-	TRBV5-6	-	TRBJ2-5	TGTGCCAGCAGCTTGGTGTCAGCGATTCAAGAGACCCAGTACTTC	CASSLVSAIQETQYF
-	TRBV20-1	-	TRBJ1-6	TGCAGTGCTAGAGGGCTTGGGGGCGGACTGAATAATTCACCCCTCCACTTT	CSARGLGGGLNNSPLHF
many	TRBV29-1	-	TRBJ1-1	TGCAGCGCAAGAGAAGCTTTCTTT	CSAREAFF
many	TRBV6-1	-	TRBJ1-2	TGTGCCAGCAGACCGGGCAGATATAACTATGGCTACACCTTC	CASRPGRYNYGYTF
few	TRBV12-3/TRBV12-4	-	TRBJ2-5	TGTGCCAGCAGTTTAGGACCCTCAGGGGAGACCCAGTACTTC	CASSLGPSGETQYF